Detailed here is one TCR beta chain. Its antigen is not identified. Germline CDR1 reads MNHEY; CDR2 reads SMNVEV (reference sequence). The V end lost 5 bases, the J end lost 2 bases, and 16 bases lay between the germline ends. The CDR3 has 15 amino acids. Naive CD8 cells lacked CD45RO and underwent positive selection for CCR7, leaving out terminally differentiated effector memory CD45RA+ cells. The data originate from a study of shared clonotypes between healthy human individuals. Study as a whole: The plates for each donor numbered three CD4 naive, three CD4 memory, two CD8 naive and one CD8 memory.

Regarding the study as a whole: Represented diversity, genetic and exposure-history alike, was limited by few donors. As a rule, naive subsets had a larger estimated richness than memory subsets.

On sorted subsets, replicate PCRs used about 200 ng DNA, or 31,000 or so T cell genomes. Only in-frame clones appear in the TCRdb table, and some are missing; sequencing was by immunoSEQ multiplex PCR. The repertoire consists of 550,000 to 750,000 clones, with about 90% occurring once and the leading ten covering approximately 25%. Sequenced input: naive CD8+ T cells sorted from blood. This TCR came from a man aged 25-45 years in good health. V usage is TRBV27 and J usage is TRBJ2-7; D is uncertain. Written as DNA, the CDR3 is TGTGCCAGCAGTCAGGTATCCGACTCAGCCTACGAGCAGTACTTC. Its translation: CASSQVSDSAYEQYF.